The sample holds many counts of the clone carrying this T cell receptor beta chain. The antigen is not known. The data belong to a study of T cells in Graves' hyperthyroidism and ophthalmopathy. Study observations and caveats: Ophthalmopathy, as predicted by the model, came a median roughly 6.3 months after the prediction. Most thyroid clonotypes that were expanded above 0.001 also turned up in blood.

Amplification targeted TCR beta CDR3 regions from RNA transcripts. First-round RT-PCR with HTBI primers amplified the TCR CDR3 region. From the multiplex PCR reads, TCRdb called clonotypes with MiXCR, one entry per CDR3 protein. The sample includes about 740,000 distinct CDR3 sequences, about 15% of them seen just once. Patients aged 18 to 65 had newly diagnosed hyperthyroidism lasting under 2 months. The diagnostic basis comprised clinical symptoms, serum thyroxine and TRAb, thyroid ultrasound and orbital computed tomography. The specimen was blood. This clonotype was obtained from a woman younger than 35 with Graves' hyperthyroidism.

CDR3 sequence: CASSPRTGGSRGTEAFF. The CDR3 DNA sequence: TGTGCCAGCAGCCCTAGGACAGGGGGCTCGCGGGGCACTGAAGCTTTCTTT. The chain links TRBV6-2 or TRBV6-3 to TRBJ1-1, with TRBD1 matching 11 bases. V lost 6 bases and J lost 4; bases outside the gene matches: 13. CDR1 MNHEY and CDR2 SVGEGT come from the germline V gene. CDR3 length: 17 amino acids.